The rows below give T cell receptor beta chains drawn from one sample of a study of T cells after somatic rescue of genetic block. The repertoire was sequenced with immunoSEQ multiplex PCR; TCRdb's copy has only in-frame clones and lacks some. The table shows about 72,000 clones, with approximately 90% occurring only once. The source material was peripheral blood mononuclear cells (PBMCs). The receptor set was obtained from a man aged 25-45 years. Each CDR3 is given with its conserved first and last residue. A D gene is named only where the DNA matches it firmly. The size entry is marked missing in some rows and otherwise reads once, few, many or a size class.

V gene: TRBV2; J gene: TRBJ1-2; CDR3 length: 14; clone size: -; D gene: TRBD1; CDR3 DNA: TGTGCCAGCGTGGCAGGGGGCATGGGTTATGGCTACACCTTC; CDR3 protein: CASVAGGMGYGYTF
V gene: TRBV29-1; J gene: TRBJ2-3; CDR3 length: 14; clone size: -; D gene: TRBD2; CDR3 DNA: TGCAGCGTTGACAGCGGGGTCTACACAGATACGCAGTATTTT; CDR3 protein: CSVDSGVYTDTQYF
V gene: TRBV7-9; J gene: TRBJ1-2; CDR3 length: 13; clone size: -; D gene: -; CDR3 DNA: TGTGCCAGCAGCTTAGAGACAGTCTATGGCTACACCTTC; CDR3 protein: CASSLETVYGYTF
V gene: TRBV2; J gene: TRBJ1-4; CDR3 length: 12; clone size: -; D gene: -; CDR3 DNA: TGTGCCAGCAGAGCAGGGGATGAAAAACTGTTTTTT; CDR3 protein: CASRAGDEKLFF
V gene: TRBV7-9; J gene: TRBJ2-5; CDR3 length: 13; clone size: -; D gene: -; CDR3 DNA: TGTGCCAGCAGCTTAGGGGAGATCGAGACCCAGTACTTC; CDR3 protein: CASSLGEIETQYF
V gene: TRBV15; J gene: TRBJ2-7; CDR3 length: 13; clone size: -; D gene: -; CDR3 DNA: TGTGCCACCAGCATAGACAGCTACTACGAGCAGTACTTC; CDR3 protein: CATSIDSYYEQYF
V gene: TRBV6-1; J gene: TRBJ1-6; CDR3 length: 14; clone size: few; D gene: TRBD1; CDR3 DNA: TGTGCCAGCAGTGAAGGACAGGGGGCTTCACCCCTCCACTTT; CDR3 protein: CASSEGQGASPLHF
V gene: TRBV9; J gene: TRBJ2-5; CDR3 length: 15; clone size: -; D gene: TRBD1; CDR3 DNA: TGTGCCAGCAGCGTAGGAGGGGGCGGGCAAGAGACCCAGTACTTC; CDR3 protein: CASSVGGGGQETQYF
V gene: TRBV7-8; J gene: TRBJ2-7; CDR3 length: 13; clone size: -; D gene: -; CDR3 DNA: TGTGCCAGCAGCTTAGGTGGCGGCTACGAGCAGTACTTC; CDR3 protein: CASSLGGGYEQYF
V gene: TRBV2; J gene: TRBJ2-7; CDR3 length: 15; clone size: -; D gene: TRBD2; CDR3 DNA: TGTGCCAGCAGGGAGACTAGCGGGAGTATCTACGAGCAGTACTTC; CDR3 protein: CASRETSGSIYEQYF
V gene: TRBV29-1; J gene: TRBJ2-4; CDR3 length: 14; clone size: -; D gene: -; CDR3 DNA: TGCAGCGTTTCCCAGGGAGTAGCCAAAAACATTCAGTACTTC; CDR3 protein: CSVSQGVAKNIQYF
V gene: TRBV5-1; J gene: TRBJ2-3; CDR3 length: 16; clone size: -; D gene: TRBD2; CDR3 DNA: TGCGCCAGCAGCTTGTTCTTCGGGGGGGAGGCAGATACGCAGTATTTT; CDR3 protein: CASSLFFGGEADTQYF
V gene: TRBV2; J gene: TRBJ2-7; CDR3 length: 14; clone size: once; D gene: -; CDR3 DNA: TGTGCCAGCAGGGGGGACTCGCGGGGCTACGAGCAGTACTTC; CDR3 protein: CASRGDSRGYEQYF
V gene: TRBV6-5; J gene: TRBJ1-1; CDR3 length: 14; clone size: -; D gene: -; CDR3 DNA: TGTGCCAGCAGTTCTCCCAGGGAGAACACTGAAGCTTTCTTT; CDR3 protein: CASSSPRENTEAFF
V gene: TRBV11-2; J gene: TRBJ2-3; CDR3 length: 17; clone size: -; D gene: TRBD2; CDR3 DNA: TGTGCCAGCAGCCTCCACTCTAGCGGGAGTGGGACAGATACGCAGTATTTT; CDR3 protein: CASSLHSSGSGTDTQYF
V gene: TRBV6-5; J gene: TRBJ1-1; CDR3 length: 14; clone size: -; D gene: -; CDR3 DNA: TGTGCCAGCAGTTACGTGGGTCCGAACACTGAAGCTTTCTTT; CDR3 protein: CASSYVGPNTEAFF
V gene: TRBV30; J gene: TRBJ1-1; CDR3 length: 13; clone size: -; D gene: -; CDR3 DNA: TGTGCCTGGAATTTGCAGAAGAACACTGAAGCTTTCTTT; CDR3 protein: CAWNLQKNTEAFF
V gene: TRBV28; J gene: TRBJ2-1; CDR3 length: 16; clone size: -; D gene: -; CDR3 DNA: TGTGCCAGCAGTTCCCTCCGGCGCGGCCGCGAGAATGAGCAGTTCTTC; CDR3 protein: CASSSLRRGRENEQFF
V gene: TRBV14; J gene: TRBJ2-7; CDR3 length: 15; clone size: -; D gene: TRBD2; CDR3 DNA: TGTGCCAGCAGCCTTCCGGGCGGGAGGTACCACGAGCAGTACTTC; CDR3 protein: CASSLPGGRYHEQYF
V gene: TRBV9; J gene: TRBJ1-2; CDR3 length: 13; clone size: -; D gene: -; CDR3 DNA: TGTGCCAGCAGCGCTACTCCCCGGGAGGGCTACACCTTC; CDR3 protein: CASSATPREGYTF
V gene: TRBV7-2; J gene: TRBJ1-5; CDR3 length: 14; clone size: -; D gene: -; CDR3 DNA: TGTGCCAGCAGCTTAGGGGTGGGGGAGAAACCCCAGCATTTT; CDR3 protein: CASSLGVGEKPQHF
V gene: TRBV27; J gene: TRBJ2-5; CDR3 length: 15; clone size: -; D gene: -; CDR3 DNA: TGTGCCAGCAACTATTCCCGGGCAGGGTTGGAGACCCAGTACTTC; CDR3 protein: CASNYSRAGLETQYF
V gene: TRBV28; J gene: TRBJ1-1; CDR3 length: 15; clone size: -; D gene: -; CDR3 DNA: TGTGCCAGCAGTTCCCTTAGGGCGGCGGGCACTGAAGCTTTCTTT; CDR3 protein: CASSSLRAAGTEAFF
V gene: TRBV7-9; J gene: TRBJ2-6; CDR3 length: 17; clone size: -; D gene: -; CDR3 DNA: TGTGCCAGCAGCTTAGCGCGGGCTTACTCTGGGGCCAACGTCCTGACTTTC; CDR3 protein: CASSLARAYSGANVLTF
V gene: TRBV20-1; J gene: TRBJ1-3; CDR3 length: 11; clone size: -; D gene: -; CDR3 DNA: TGCAGTGCTAGTTCTGGAAACACCATATATTTT; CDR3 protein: CSASSGNTIYF
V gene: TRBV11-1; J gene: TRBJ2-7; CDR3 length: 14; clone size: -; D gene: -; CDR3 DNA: TGTGCCAGCAGCTTAGGGCTAGCCACCTACGAGCAGTACTTC; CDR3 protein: CASSLGLATYEQYF
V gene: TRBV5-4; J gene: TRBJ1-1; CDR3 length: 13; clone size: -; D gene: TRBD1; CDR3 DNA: TGTGCCAGCAGCTTAATACAGGGGGCTGAAGCTTTCTTT; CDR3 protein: CASSLIQGAEAFF
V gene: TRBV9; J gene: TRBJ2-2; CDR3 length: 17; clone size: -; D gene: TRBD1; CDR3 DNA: TGTGCCAGCAGCTCATCCTGGACAGGGGAGGGCACCGGGGAGCTGTTTTTT; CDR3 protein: CASSSSWTGEGTGELFF
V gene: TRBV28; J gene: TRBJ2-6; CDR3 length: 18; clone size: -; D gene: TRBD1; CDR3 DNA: TGTGCCAGCAGCAGTCCCGGGACAGGGGGCTCTGGGGCCAACGTCCTGACTTTC; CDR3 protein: CASSSPGTGGSGANVLTF
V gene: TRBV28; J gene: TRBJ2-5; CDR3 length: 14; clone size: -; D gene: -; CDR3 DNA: -; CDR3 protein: CASSTSTDEETQYF
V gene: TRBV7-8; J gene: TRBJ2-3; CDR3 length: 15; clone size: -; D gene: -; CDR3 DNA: TGTGCCAGCAGCTTAGAGCCCACGAGCACAGATACGCAGTATTTT; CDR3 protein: CASSLEPTSTDTQYF
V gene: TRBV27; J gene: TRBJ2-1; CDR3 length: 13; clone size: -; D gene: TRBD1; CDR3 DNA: TGTGCCAGCAAGAGGACAGGGGGAAATGAGCAGTTCTTC; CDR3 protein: CASKRTGGNEQFF
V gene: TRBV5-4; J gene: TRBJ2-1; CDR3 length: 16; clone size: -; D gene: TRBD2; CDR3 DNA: TGTGCCAGCAGCCCACCGCCGCGGGGGGGATACAATGAGCAGTTCTTC; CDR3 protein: CASSPPPRGGYNEQFF
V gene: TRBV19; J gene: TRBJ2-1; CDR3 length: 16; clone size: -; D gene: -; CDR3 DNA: TGTGCCAGTAGTATCGGGGGAGGTAGCTCCTACAATGAGCAGTTCTTC; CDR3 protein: CASSIGGGSSYNEQFF
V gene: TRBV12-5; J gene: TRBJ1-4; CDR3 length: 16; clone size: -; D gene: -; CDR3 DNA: TGTGCTAGTGGAAACCGGGACACCCAGTGGGGTGAAAAACTGTTTTTT; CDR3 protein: CASGNRDTQWGEKLFF
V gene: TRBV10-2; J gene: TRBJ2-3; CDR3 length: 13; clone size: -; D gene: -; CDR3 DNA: TGCGCCAGCAAAACAGCTAGCACAGATACGCAGTATTTT; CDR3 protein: CASKTASTDTQYF
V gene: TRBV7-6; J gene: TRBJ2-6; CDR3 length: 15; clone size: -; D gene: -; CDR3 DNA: TGTGCCAGCAGTGTTTCGGGAGCTGGGGCCAACGTCCTGACTTTC; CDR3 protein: CASSVSGAGANVLTF
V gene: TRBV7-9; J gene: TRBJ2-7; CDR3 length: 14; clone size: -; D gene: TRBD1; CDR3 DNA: TGTGCCAGCAGCTTTCGGGACAGGGGCAGCGAGCAGTACTTC; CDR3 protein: CASSFRDRGSEQYF
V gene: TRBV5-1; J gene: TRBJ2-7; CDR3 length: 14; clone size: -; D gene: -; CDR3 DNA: TGCGCCAGCAGCTCCGGGACCCCGGGCTACGAGCAGTACTTC; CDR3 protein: CASSSGTPGYEQYF
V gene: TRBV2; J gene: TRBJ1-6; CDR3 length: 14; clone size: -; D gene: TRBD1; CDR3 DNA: TGTGCCAGCAGCGCCGGGACAGGGGAGTCACCCCTCCACTTT; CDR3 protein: CASSAGTGESPLHF
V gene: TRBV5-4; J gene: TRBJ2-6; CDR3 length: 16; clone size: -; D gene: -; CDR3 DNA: TGTGCCAGCAGCTTACCCGACAGCTCTGGGGCCAACGTCCTGACTTTC; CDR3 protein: CASSLPDSSGANVLTF
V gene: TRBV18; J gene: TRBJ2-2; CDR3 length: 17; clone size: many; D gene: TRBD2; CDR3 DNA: TGTGCCAGCTCACCAGAAGTTGCTAGCGGGATAACCGGGGAGCTGTTTTTT; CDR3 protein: CASSPEVASGITGELFF
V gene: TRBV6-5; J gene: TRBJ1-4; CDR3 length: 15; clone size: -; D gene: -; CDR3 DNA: TGTGCCAGCAGTTACTCGAGTCAGGGCAAAGAAAAACTGTTTTTT; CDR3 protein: CASSYSSQGKEKLFF